This T cell receptor beta chain stems from a study of blood T cell repertoires in COVID-19 (dated by TCRdb to the early 2020s). In terms of the full investigation: Collaborator samples came from the United States, Italy and Spain and covered acute and convalescent phases of COVID-19. The material from the prospective study consisted of cDNA or gDNA derived from T cells, B-cell-depleted T cells, or PBMCs. Subjects who had been exposed to COVID-19, were actively infected with it, or had recovered from it provided the deeply sampled blood TCRbeta repertoires that made up the dataset. A freely available public database, intended as a resource for researchers studying the immune response to SARS-CoV-2, is where the repertoires were released. Sample metadata almost always included a de-identified subject ID, COVID-19 status, age in years and sex. HLA class I and class II types, where available, came from metadata supplied by the sample provider rather than from assay-based typing. The samples were drawn from the first 160 participants of the ongoing ImmuneRACE study and from roughly 1,300 subjects provided by 6 global collaborators.

In the prospective study, participants were roughly 18 to 95 years old, resided in 24 geographic areas of the United States, and were enrolled through a virtual design. Cohort assignment in the prospective study relied on participant-reported clinical history from a screening survey and a study questionnaire. Recovered participants in ImmuneRACE Cohort 3 were defined as having two consecutive negative NP/OP PCR tests, clearance from a healthcare professional, or resolution of symptoms. In the prospective study, mobile phlebotomists collected whole blood, serum and a nasopharyngeal or oropharyngeal swab from each participant. Additional blood draws and questionnaires over an approximately 2-month period could optionally be provided by prospective study participants. Before DNA extraction, prospective study blood samples were shipped either frozen or at room temperature. Results and caveats for the whole study, not just this receptor: The amount of clinical and demographic metadata varied by source and participant and was provided uncurated.

On this clone itself: Its antigen has not been determined. The input lacks base qualities; no much larger clone sits a single base away.

The CDR1 and CDR2 encoded by the germline V gene (reference sequence) are DFQATT and SNEGSKA. Measured from the cysteine to the phenylalanine, the CDR3 is 13 residues long. Only the CDR3 DNA is retained, 39 bases long and in frame from the first base. The junction carries 13 bases between V and J, which are trimmed by 3 bases and 4 bases respectively. TCRbeta CDR3 regions were amplified from genomic DNA using the immunoSEQ Assay, a bias-controlled multiplex PCR. From the authors' description of their analysis: The number of nucleated cells in each sample was estimated by amplification of reference gene primers within the assay. Sequence reads were collapsed and filtered to measure the absolute abundance of every unique TCRbeta CDR3 rearrangement. For each sample, productive Simpson clonality was calculated as the square root of Simpson's diversity index over productive rearrangements. What TCRdb holds here is the immuneACCESS table cut down to in-frame rearrangements. Part of the clones is not present; checked against another copy, under half of the missing clones reflect an unresolved V gene, and the others are unexplained. From that table come the V and J calls and clone size; the DNA was used to work out D and trimming. The sample table holds under 150,000 clones, of which roughly 90% were seen once. The ten largest clonotypes hold 2% to 2.5% of the sample.

This TCR was recovered from a woman between 50 and 59 years old who had recovered from COVID-19. The rearrangement joined TRBV20-1 to TRBJ2-7, with an unclear D gene assignment. Specimen: PBMCs or T cells enriched from blood (not recorded which). This receptor carries the CDR3 CSASLFDGYEQYF. The nucleotide sequence is TGCAGTGCTAGTCTTTTCGACGGGTACGAGCAGTACTTC.